This T cell receptor beta chain was sequenced in a study of early T cells in non-severe SARS-CoV-2 infection. Looking at the study overall: Alpha and beta chains were unpaired, from unsorted whole-blood bulk RNA.

The sample holds one count of this clonotype. Unique molecular identifiers were added to individual cDNA molecules. TCRdb reanalysed the 5' RACE reads using MiXCR and keeps one entry per CDR3 protein. The profile covers about 86,000 distinct CDR3 sequences, with 13% to 15% appearing a single time and roughly 7% taken by the ten largest. CDR3 length equals 15 residues. V shed 3 bases and J shed 6 bases, with 17 bases lying between them. CDR1 is SGHAT, CDR2 FQDESV, per germline (reference sequence). This chain links TRBV11-1 with TRBJ2-5; weak D call: TRBD2 (6 bases). Input material: whole blood. The TCR was taken from an adult who was a healthcare worker with PCR-confirmed SARS-CoV-2 infection or an uninfected control (not recorded which). The CDR3 sequence: CASSLSSGVTQTQYF. DNA of the CDR3: TGTGCCAGCAGCTTGTCGTCGGGAGTGACACAGACCCAGTACTTC.